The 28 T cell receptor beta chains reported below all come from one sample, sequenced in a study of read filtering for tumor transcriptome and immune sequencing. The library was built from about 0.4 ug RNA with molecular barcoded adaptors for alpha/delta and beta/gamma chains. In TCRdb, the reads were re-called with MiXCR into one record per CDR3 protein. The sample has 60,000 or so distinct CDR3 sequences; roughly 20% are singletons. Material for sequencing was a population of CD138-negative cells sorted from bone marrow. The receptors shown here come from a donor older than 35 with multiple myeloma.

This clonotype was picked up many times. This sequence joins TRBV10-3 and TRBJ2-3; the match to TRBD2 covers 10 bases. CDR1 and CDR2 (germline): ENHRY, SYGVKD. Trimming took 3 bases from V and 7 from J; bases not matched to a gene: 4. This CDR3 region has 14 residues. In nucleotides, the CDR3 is TGTGCCATCAGTGATAATAGCGGGGGGTATACGCAGTATTTT. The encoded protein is CAISDNSGGYTQYF.

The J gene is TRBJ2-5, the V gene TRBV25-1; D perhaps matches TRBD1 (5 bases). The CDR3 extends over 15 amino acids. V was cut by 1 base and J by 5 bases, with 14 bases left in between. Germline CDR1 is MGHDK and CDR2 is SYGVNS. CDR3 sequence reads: CASSEWIPSGETQYF. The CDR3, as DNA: TGTGCCAGCAGTGAATGGATTCCATCAGGGGAGACCCAGTACTTC.

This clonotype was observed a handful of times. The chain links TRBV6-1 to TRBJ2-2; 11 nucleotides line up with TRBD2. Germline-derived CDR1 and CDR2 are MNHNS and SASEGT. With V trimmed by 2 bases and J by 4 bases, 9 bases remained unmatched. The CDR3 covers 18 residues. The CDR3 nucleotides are TGTGCCAGCAGTGAATTCTTTAGCGGGAGGGCCATCACCGGGGAGCTGTTTTTT. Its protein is CASSEFFSGRAITGELFF.

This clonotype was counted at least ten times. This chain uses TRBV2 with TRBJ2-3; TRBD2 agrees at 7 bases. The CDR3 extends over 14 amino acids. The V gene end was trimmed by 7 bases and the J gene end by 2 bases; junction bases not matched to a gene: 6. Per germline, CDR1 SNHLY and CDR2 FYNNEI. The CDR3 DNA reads TGTGCCAGCAAGGGAGGGACCCACACAGATACGCAGTATTTT. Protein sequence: CASKGGTHTDTQYF.

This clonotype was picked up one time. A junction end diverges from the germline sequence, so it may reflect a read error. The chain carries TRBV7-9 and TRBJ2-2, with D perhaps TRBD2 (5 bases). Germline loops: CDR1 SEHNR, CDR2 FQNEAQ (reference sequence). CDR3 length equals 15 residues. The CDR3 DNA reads TGTGCCAGCAGCCCACGATCGGGTGGTACCGGGGAGCTGTCTTTT. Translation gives CASSPRSGGTGELSF.

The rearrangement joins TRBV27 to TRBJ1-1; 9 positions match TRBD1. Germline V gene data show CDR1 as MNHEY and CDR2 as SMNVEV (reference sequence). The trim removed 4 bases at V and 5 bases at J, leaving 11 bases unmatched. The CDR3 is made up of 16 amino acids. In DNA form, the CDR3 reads TGTGCCAGCAGTTCGACGGGACAGGGCCTTGGTACTGAAGCTTTCTTT. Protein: CASSSTGQGLGTEAFF.

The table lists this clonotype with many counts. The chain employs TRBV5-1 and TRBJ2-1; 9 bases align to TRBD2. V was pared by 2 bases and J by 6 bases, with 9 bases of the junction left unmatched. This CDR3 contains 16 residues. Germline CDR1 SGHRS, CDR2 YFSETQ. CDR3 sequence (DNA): TGCGCCAGCAGCTTAACCGGGACTAGCACAATCAATGAGCAGTTCTTC. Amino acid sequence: CASSLTGTSTINEQFF. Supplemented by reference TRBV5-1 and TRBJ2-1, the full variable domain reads KAGVTQTPRYLIKTRGQQVTLSCSPISGHRSVSWYQQTPGQGLQFLFEYFSETQRNKGNFPGRFSGRQFSNSRSEMNVSTLELGDSALYLCASSLTGTSTINEQFFGPGTRLTVL.

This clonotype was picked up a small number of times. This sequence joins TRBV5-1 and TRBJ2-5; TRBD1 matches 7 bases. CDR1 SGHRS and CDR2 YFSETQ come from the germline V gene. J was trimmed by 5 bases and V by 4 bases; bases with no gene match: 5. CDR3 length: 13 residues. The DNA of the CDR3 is TGCGCCAGCAGCCCGACAGGGTGGGAGACCCAGTACTTC. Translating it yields CASSPTGWETQYF.

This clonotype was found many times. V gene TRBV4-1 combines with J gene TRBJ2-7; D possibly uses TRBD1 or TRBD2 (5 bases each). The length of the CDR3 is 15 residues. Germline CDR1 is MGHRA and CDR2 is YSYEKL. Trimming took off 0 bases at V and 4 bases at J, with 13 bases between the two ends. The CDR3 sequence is CASSQDGGEVYEQYF. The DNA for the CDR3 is TGCGCCAGCAGCCAAGATGGGGGTGAGGTTTACGAGCAGTACTTC.

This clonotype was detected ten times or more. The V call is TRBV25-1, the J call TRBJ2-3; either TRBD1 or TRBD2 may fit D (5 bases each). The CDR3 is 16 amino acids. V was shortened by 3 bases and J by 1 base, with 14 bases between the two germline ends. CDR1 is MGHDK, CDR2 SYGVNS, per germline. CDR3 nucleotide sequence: TGTGCCAGCAGTGAGTGGGACCGCTCCCGCACAGATACGCAGTATTTT. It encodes CASSEWDRSRTDTQYF.

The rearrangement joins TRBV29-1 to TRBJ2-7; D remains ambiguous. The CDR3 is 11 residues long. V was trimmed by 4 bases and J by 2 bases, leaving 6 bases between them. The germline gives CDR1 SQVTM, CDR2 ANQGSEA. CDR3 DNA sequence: TGCAGCGTTGGACAACCCTACGAGCAGTACTTC. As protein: CSVGQPYEQYF.

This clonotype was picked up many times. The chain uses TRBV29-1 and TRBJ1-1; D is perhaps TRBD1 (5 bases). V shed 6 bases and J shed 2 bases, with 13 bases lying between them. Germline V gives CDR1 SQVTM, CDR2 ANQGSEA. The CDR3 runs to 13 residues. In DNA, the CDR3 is TGCAGCGTAACGGGGACGGTAAACACTGAAGCTTTCTTT. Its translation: CSVTGTVNTEAFF.

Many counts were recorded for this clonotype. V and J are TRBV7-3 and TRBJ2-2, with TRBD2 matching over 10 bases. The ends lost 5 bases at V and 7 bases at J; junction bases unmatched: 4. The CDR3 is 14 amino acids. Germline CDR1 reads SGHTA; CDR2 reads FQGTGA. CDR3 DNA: TGTGCCAGCAGCCCTGGACTAGCGGTCGGGGAGCTGTTTTTT. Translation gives CASSPGLAVGELFF.

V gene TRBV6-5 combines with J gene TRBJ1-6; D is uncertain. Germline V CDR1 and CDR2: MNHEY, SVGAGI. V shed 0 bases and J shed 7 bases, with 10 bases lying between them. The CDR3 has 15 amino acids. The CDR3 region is CASSYSGPENSPLHF. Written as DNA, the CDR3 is TGTGCCAGCAGTTACTCCGGGCCGGAAAATTCACCCCTCCACTTT.

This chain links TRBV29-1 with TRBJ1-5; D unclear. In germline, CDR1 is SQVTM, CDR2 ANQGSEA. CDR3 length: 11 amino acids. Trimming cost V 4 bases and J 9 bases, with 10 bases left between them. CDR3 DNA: TGCAGCGTTGGACACGCGGGGCCCCAGCATTTT. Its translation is CSVGHAGPQHF.

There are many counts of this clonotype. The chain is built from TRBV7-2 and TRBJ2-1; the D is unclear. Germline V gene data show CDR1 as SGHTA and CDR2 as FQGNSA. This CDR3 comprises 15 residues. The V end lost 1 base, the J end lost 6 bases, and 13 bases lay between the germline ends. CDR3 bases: TGTGCCAGCAGCTTAGGGCCGTGGGGATCCAATGAGCAGTTCTTC. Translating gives CASSLGPWGSNEQFF.

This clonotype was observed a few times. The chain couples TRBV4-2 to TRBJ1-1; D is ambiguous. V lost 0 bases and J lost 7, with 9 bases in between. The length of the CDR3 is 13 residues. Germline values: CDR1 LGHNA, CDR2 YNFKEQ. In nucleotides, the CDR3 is TGTGCCAGCAGCCAAGAGTCGGGGATTGAAGCTTTCTTT. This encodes CASSQESGIEAFF.

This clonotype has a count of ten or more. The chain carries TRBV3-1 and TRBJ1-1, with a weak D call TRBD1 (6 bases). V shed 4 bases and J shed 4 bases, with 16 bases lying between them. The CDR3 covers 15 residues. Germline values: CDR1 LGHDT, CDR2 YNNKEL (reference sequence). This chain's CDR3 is CASSPPAQGPTEAFF. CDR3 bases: TGTGCCAGCAGCCCCCCCGCACAGGGCCCCACTGAAGCTTTCTTT.

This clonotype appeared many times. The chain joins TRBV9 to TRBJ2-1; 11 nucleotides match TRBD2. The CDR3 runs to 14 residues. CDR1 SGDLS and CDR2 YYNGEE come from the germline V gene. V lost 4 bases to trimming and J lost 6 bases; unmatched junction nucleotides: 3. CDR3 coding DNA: TGTGCCAGCAGCCCGACTAGCGGGGTCAATGAGCAGTTCTTC. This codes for CASSPTSGVNEQFF.

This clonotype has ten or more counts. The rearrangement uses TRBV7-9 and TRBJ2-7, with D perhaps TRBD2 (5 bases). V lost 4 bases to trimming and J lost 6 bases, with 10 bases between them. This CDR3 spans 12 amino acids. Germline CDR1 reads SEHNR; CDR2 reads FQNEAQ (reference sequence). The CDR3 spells CASSSSAGEQYF. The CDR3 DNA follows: TGTGCCAGCAGCTCCTCGGCGGGCGAGCAGTACTTC.

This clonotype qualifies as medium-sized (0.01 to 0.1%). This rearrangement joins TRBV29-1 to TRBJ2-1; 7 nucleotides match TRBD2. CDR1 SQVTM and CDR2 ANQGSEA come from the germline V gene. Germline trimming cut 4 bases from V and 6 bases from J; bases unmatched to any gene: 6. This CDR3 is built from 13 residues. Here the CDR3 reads CSVAIREGNEQFF. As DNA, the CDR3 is TGCAGCGTTGCTATCAGGGAGGGCAATGAGCAGTTCTTC.

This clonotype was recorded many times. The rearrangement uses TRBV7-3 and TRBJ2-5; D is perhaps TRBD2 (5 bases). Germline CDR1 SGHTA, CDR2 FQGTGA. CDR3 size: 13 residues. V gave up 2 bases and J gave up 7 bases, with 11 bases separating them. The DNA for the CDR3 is TGTGCCAGCAGCTTAGAGGGTCTTGGGACCCAGTACTTC. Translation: CASSLEGLGTQYF.

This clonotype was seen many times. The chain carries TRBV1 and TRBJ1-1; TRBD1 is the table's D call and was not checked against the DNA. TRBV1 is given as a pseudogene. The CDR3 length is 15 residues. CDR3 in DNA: TGCACCAGCAGCCAAGACACAGGGATAAGGACTGAAGCTTTCTTT. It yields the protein CTSSQDTGIRTEAFF.

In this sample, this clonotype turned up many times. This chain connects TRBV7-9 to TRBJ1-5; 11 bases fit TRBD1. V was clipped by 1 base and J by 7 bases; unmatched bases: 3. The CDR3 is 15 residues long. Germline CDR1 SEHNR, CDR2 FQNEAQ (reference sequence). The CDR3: CASSLGTGGRQPQHF. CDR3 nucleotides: TGTGCCAGCAGCTTAGGGACAGGGGGCCGACAGCCCCAGCATTTT. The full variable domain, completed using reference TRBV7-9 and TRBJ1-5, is DTGVSQNPRHKITKRGQNVTFRCDPISEHNRLYWYRQTLGQGPEFLTYFQNEAQLEKSRLLSDRFSAERPKGSFSTLEIQRTEQGDSAMYLCASSLGTGGRQPQHFGDGTRLSIL.

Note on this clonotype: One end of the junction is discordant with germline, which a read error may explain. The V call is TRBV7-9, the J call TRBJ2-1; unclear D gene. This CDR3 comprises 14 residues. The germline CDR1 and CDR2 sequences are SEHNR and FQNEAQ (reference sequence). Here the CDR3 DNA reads TGTGCCGGCAGCTTCATCAGAAGATACAATGAGCAGTTCTTC. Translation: CAGSFIRRYNEQFF.

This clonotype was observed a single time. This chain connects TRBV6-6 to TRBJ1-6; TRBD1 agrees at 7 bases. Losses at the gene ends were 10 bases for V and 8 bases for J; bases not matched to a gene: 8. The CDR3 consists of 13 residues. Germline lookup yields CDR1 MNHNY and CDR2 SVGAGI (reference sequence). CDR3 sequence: CAISPTGDSPLHF. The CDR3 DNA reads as TGTGCCATTAGTCCAACAGGGGATTCACCCCTCCACTTT.

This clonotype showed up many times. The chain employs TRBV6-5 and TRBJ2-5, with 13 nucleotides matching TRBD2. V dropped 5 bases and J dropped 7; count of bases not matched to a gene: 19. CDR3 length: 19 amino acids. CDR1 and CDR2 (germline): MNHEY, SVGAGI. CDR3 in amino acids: CASSPKTAGTSGKRGTQYF. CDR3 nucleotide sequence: TGTGCCAGCAGTCCTAAGACCGCCGGGACTAGCGGGAAAAGGGGGACCCAGTACTTC.

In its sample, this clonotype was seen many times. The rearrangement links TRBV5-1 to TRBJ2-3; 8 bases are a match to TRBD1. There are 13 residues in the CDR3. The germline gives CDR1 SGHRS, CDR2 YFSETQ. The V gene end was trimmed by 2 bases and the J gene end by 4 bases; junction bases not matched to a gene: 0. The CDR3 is CASSLQGADTQYF. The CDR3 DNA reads TGCGCCAGCAGCTTACAGGGGGCAGATACGCAGTATTTT.